The 15 T cell receptor beta chains in this list originate from one sample, sequenced in a study of neurological immune-mediated disorders. TCRdb fed the 5' RACE reads into MiXCR, producing one record per CDR3 protein. The table shows roughly 38,000 distinct CDR3 sequences, with roughly 2.5% occurring only once. Sequences were obtained from PBMCs. These receptors were collected from a man in his thirties or forties with multiple sclerosis.

This clonotype has ten or more counts. J is TRBJ2-7 and V is TRBV3-1; no definite D call. V was cut by 2 bases and J by 5 bases, with 7 bases left in between. The CDR3 consists of 12 residues. Per germline, CDR1 LGHDT and CDR2 YNNKEL (reference sequence). The CDR3: CASSQITHEQYF. The CDR3 DNA reads TGTGCCAGCAGCCAAATTACCCACGAGCAGTACTTC.

The table lists this clonotype with many counts. The CDR3 DNA is TGCAGTGCTAGTCAGAAGGGCCAGGTCCCCAATCAGCCCCAGCATTTT. It specifies CSASQKGQVPNQPQHF. The chain employs TRBV20-1 and TRBJ1-5, with D hard to call. This CDR3 is 16 amino acids long. CDR1 and CDR2 (germline): DFQATT, SNEGSKA (reference sequence). Trimming pared 3 bases from V and 3 bases from J, leaving 18 bases between.

This clonotype was seen repeatedly, ten times or more. The rearrangement links TRBV5-1 to TRBJ2-1; D is unresolved. The CDR3 consists of 14 residues. From germline, CDR1 is SGHRS and CDR2 YFSETQ. Trimming removed 0 bases at V and 5 bases at J, with 9 bases between. The CDR3 loop is CASSLDAGDNEQFF. The CDR3 DNA is TGCGCCAGCAGCTTGGATGCAGGTGACAATGAGCAGTTCTTC.

This clonotype has at least ten counts. The V call is TRBV7-7, the J call TRBJ2-3; D is perhaps TRBD2 (6 bases). This CDR3 is 13 amino acids long. Trimming pared 3 bases from V and 4 bases from J, leaving 8 bases between. The germline CDR1 and CDR2 sequences are SSHAT and FNYEAQ (reference sequence). CDR3 loop: CASSFREADTQYF. In DNA form, the CDR3 reads TGTGCCAGCAGCTTCAGGGAGGCAGATACGCAGTATTTT.

For this clonotype: A much bigger clone sits one base away, suggesting this may be a read error. The conserved phenylalanine or tryptophan is not found at the CDR3 terminus, so this likely reflects a read error. J is TRBJ2-4 and V is TRBV28; D gene unclear. Trimming shortened V by 3 bases and J by 2 bases, and 8 bases separated the two germline ends. The V gene's germline CDR1 is MDHEN and CDR2 SYDVKM. This CDR3 contains 14 residues. CDR3 coding DNA: TGTGCCAGCAGTTTCGGTGGGACCAAAAACATTCAGTACTGC. It specifies CASSFGGTKNIQYC.

The sample holds many counts of this clonotype. The chain couples TRBV20-1 to TRBJ2-7, with D unclear. CDR1 DFQATT and CDR2 SNEGSKA come from the germline V gene (reference sequence). The germline V and J ends were trimmed by 4 bases and 4 bases, with 14 bases remaining between them. The CDR3 contains 13 residues. The CDR3 DNA reads TGCAGTGCTATACCCGGGCTCGGGTACGAGCAGTACTTC. It codes for CSAIPGLGYEQYF.

This clonotype has a count of ten or more. The J gene is TRBJ2-5, the V gene TRBV5-6; tentatively, D is TRBD1 (6 bases). Germline CDR1 and CDR2: SGHDT and YYEEEE. This CDR3 contains 13 residues. V gave up 5 bases and J gave up 2 bases, with 10 bases separating them. CDR3 coding DNA: TGTGCCAGCAGACTCGGACAGCAAGAGACCCAGTACTTC. Its translation: CASRLGQQETQYF.

This clonotype was detected many times. The V call is TRBV6-6, the J call TRBJ2-4, with 10 bases aligning to TRBD1. Germline CDR1 is MNHNY and CDR2 is SVGAGI (reference sequence). V trimming: 6 bases; J trimming: 7 bases; junction bases outside the gene matches: 0. The CDR3 has 12 residues. The CDR3 region has the DNA TGTGCCAGCAGGGGACAGGGGAACATTCAGTACTTC. Its translation: CASRGQGNIQYF.

This clonotype was recorded many times. The chain employs TRBV5-6 and TRBJ1-1; the D is unclear. CDR1 and CDR2 (germline): SGHDT, YYEEEE. The CDR3 is made up of 12 amino acids. Trimming pared 1 base from V and 5 bases from J, leaving 6 bases between. The CDR3 coding sequence is TGTGCCAGCAGCTTGCTGGGGACTGAAGCTTTCTTT. This sequence encodes CASSLLGTEAFF. The full variable domain, its missing parts supplied by reference TRBV5-6 and TRBJ1-1, is DAGVTQSPTHLIKTRGQQVTLRCSPKSGHDTVSWYQQALGQGPQFIFQYYEEEERQRGNFPDRFSGHQFPNYSSELNVNALLLGDSALYLCASSLLGTEAFFGQGTRLTVV.

This clonotype has a count of ten or more. This chain joins TRBV20-1 and TRBJ2-3; D gene ambiguous. V was pared by 2 bases and J by 5 bases, with 5 bases between. CDR3 length: 11 amino acids. The V gene's germline CDR1 is DFQATT and CDR2 SNEGSKA (reference sequence). CDR3 DNA: TGCAGTGCTAGATTAGTAGATACGCAGTATTTT. Protein: CSARLVDTQYF.

The sample holds many counts of this clonotype. V usage is TRBV11-2 and J usage is TRBJ1-1; the D gene is possibly TRBD1 (5 bases). This CDR3 has 12 amino acids. V was cut by 1 base and J by 7 bases, with 7 bases left in between. The germline V gene encodes CDR1 SGHAT and CDR2 FQNNGV. The CDR3 DNA follows: TGTGCCAGCAGCTTAGGGGGGTTTGAAGCTTTCTTT. Its translation: CASSLGGFEAFF.

The table lists this clonotype with many counts. The chain has TRBV5-1 and TRBJ2-1, with 12 bases lining up with TRBD2. The CDR3 loop spans 15 amino acids. The V gene end was trimmed by 8 bases and the J gene end by 5 bases; junction bases not matched to a gene: 8. Germline values: CDR1 SGHRS, CDR2 YFSETQ. This chain's CDR3 is CASAGLAGLNNEQFF. In DNA, the CDR3 is TGCGCCAGTGCCGGACTAGCGGGGCTGAACAATGAGCAGTTCTTC.

This clonotype was seen at least ten times. A read error may produce the germline difference seen at one junction end. The chain couples TRBV12-3 or TRBV12-4 to TRBJ2-1, with 10 bases identical to TRBD2. The CDR3 covers 15 residues. The DNA for the CDR3 is TGTGCCAGCACTTTAGGGTCTAGCGGGAGTCATGAGCAGTTCTTC. Its translation is CASTLGSSGSHEQFF.

This clonotype was counted at least ten times. The chain uses TRBV20-1 and TRBJ2-7, with 10 bases that match TRBD1. Germline V gene sequence: CDR1 DFQATT, CDR2 SNEGSKA (reference sequence). The CDR3 consists of 18 residues. Trimming took 6 bases from V and 1 from J; bases not matched to a gene: 18. CDR3 sequence: CSAASPRTGTGVSYEQYF. The CDR3 nucleotides read TGCAGTGCGGCGTCTCCCAGAACCGGGACAGGGGTTTCCTACGAGCAGTACTTC.

This clonotype was picked up many times. The V gene is TRBV18, the J gene TRBJ1-1; no clear D. This CDR3 has 14 residues. CDR1 is KGHSH and CDR2 is LQKENI in the germline V gene. Trimming cost V 1 base and J 1 base, with 7 bases left between them. CDR3 region: CASSPLEQNTEAFF. CDR3 DNA sequence: TGTGCCAGCTCACCACTTGAGCAGAACACTGAAGCTTTCTTT.